What follows are 3 T cell receptor beta chains derived from one specimen sequenced in a study of shared clonotypes between healthy human individuals. The protocol was immunoSEQ multiplex PCR, while the TCRdb copy is restricted to in-frame clones and leaves out a portion. The sample lists 600,000 to 750,000 clones; 72% were seen once. The sample comprised memory CD4+ T cells sorted from blood. Subset: CD45RA-negative fraction. Every receptor here comes from a woman in her 30s in good health.

V usage is TRBV2 and J usage is TRBJ1-2; D not certain. Trimming stripped 8 bases from V and 7 bases from J, with 17 bases between. Germline loops: CDR1 SNHLY, CDR2 FYNNEI. This CDR3 is built from 13 residues. The DNA for the CDR3 is TGTGCCAGCTTAGTGGATGTCACCAGTGGCTACACCTTC. Translated, it gives CASLVDVTSGYTF.

The chain has TRBV5-4 and TRBJ2-1, with 9 bases matching TRBD2. Trimming took 5 bases from V and 0 from J; bases not matched to a gene: 3. This CDR3 is built from 15 residues. The germline gives CDR1 SGHNT, CDR2 YYREEE (reference sequence). CDR3 sequence reads: CASRVAGASYNEQFF. The CDR3 nucleotides read TGTGCCAGCAGGGTAGCGGGAGCCTCCTACAATGAGCAGTTCTTC. The entire variable domain, with the rest obtained from reference TRBV5-4 and TRBJ2-1, is as follows: ETGVTQSPTHLIKTRGQQVTLRCSSQSGHNTVSWYQQALGQGPQFIFQYYREEENGRGNFPPRFSGLQFPNYSSELNVNALELDDSALYLCASRVAGASYNEQFFGPGTRLTVL.

The table lists this clone with a few counts. CDR3 nucleotides: TGTGCCAGCAGGGACACACCCAACCTTTCAACTAATGAAAAACTGTTTTTT. It translates to CASRDTPNLSTNEKLFF. The chain employs TRBV28 and TRBJ1-4; D is perhaps TRBD1 (5 bases). CDR1 is MDHEN and CDR2 is SYDVKM in the germline V gene. Trimming shortened V by 6 bases and J by 0 bases, and 17 bases separated the two germline ends. The CDR3 loop spans 17 amino acids.